This T cell receptor beta chain is from a study of somatic mutations in cytotoxic T cells in rheumatoid arthritis. Looking at the study overall: Among the T-cell populations stained with V beta antibodies, some were separated by flow sorting at nearly 100% purity, including V beta1+ cells whose TCRB was sequenced.

Broader study findings: The slight TRBV07 underrepresentation in rheumatoid arthritis patients was not adjusted for multiple comparisons.

A note on this clone: Its antigen is not known.

Germline assignment: CDR1 SGHKS and CDR2 YYEKEE (reference sequence). CDR3 length: 16 amino acids. V lost 4 bases to trimming and J lost 6 bases; unmatched junction nucleotides: 10. Assay: immunoSEQ multiplex PCR; the TCRdb copy retains only in-frame clones and omits some. Among 3,500 to 5,000 clones listed, around four fifths were seen once. Sequencing used CD8+ T cells sorted from blood. The genes are TRBV5-5 and TRBJ2-1; TRBD2 aligns across 10 bases. The clonotype originates from a woman aged 60 to 75 with rheumatoid arthritis. This CDR3 reads CASSRWGSGGANEQFF. The CDR3 coding sequence is TGTGCCAGCAGCCGATGGGGGAGCGGGGGGGCCAATGAGCAGTTCTTC.